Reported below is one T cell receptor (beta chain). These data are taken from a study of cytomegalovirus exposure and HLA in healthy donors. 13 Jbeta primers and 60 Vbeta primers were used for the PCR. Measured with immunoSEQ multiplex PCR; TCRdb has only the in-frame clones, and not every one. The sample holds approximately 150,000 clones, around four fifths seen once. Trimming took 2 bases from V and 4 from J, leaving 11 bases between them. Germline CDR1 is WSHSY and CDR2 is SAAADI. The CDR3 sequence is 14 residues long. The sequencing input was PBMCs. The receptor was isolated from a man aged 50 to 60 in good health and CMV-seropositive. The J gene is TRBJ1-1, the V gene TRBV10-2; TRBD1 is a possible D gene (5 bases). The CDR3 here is CASSEVAGITEAFF. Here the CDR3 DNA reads TGCGCCAGCAGTGAGGTGGCAGGGATCACTGAAGCTTTCTTT.